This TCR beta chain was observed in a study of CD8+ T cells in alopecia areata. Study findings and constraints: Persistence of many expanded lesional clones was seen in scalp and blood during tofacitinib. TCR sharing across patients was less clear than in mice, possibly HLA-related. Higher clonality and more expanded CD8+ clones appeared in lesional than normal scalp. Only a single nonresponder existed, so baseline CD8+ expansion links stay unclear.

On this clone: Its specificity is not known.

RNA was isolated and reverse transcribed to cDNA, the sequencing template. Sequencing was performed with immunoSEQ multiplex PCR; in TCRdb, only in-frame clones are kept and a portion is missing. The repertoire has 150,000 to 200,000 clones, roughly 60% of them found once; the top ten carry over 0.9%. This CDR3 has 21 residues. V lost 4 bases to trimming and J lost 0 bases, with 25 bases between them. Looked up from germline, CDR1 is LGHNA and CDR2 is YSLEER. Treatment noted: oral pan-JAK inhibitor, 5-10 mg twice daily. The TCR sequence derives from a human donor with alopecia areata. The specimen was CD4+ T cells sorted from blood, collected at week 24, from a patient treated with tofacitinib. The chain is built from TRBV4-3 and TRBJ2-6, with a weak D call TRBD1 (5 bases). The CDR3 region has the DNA TGCGCCAGCAGCCCAGAAATCAGCTGGGGCAGGGCCGACTCTGGGGCCAACGTCCTGACTTTC. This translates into CASSPEISWGRADSGANVLTF.